Each of the 22 T cell receptor beta chains below was sequenced from the same sample in a study of type 1 regulatory T cells (dated by TCRdb to about 2021). TCRdb records Illumina MiSeq as the sequencer. The public reads were run again by TCRdb, first through fastp at Q25 and then through MiXCR, and only productive beta chains were kept. Rows merge per CDR3 protein into single entries with the most common DNA and genes. In this sample the table shows around 65,000 distinct CDR3 sequences, just under 50% of which occur a single time. About 2.1% of the sample goes to the ten largest clones. The antigens of these receptors remain unknown. Sequenced: cultured non-Tr1 T cells, either the whole culture or a sorted T cell fraction (not recorded which). The sample's cell subset or site, from its label and the paper: non-Tr1 population from the T-allo10 product. The receptors come from a human donor in good health.

This chain uses TRBV5-8 with TRBJ2-5; D gene unclear. The ends were cut back, 3 bases at V and 7 bases at J, with 16 bases in the middle. Germline V gene lookup returns CDR1 SGHTS and CDR2 YDEGEE. This CDR3 comprises 14 residues. In DNA, the CDR3 is TGTGCCAGCAGCTCTCTAAGGCTAGGCGGGACCCAGTACTTC. Its translation: CASSSLRLGGTQYF.

The V and J genes are TRBV19 and TRBJ2-2, with 8 nucleotides matching TRBD2. Germline V gene lookup returns CDR1 LNHDA and CDR2 SQIVND (reference sequence). The CDR3 extends over 15 amino acids. V lost 6 bases and J lost 3; bases outside the gene matches: 6. Here the CDR3 reads CASSGGALDTGELFF. The CDR3 bases are TGTGCCAGTAGCGGGGGGGCCTTAGACACCGGGGAGCTGTTTTTT.

The V gene is TRBV5-1, the J gene TRBJ2-7; D is uncertain. V lost 0 bases to trimming and J lost 2 bases, with 9 bases between them. Germline V gene data show CDR1 as SGHRS and CDR2 as YFSETQ. The CDR3 totals 14 residues. CDR3 residues: CASSLDSGPYEQYF. In DNA, the CDR3 is TGCGCCAGCAGCTTGGACTCAGGTCCCTACGAGCAGTACTTC.

The J gene is TRBJ1-5, the V gene TRBV20-1; 7 bases map to TRBD1. The V segment lost 0 bases and the J segment 0 bases; nucleotides outside the gene matches: 5. This CDR3 is built from 16 residues. Germline CDR1 reads DFQATT; CDR2 reads SNEGSKA (reference sequence). CDR3 DNA: TGCAGTGCTAGAGACGGACAGGTCAATAGCAATCAGCCCCAGCATTTT. Translation gives CSARDGQVNSNQPQHF.

This clonotype has a handful of counts. V usage is TRBV7-9 and J usage is TRBJ1-1; no clear D. The CDR3 has 12 amino acids. V shed 5 bases and J shed 6 bases, with 10 bases lying between them. Per the germline V gene, CDR1 is SEHNR and CDR2 is FQNEAQ (reference sequence). DNA of the CDR3: TGTGCCAGCAGCCCCGAACGGGCTGAAGCTTTCTTT. It is translated as CASSPERAEAFF.

V gene TRBV5-5 combines with J gene TRBJ1-4; D ambiguous. Germline assignment: CDR1 SGHKS and CDR2 YYEKEE (reference sequence). This CDR3 is built from 14 residues. The V end lost 0 bases, the J end lost 4 bases, and 7 bases lay between the germline ends. The CDR3 spells CASSLDGFNEKLFF. In DNA form, the CDR3 reads TGTGCCAGCAGCTTGGACGGCTTTAATGAAAAACTGTTTTTT.

This rearrangement joins TRBV7-9 to TRBJ2-7; D not certain. This CDR3 has 11 residues. V was trimmed by 1 base and J by 5 bases, leaving 3 bases between them. Germline-derived CDR1 and CDR2 are SEHNR and FQNEAQ (reference sequence). CDR3 coding DNA: TGTGCCAGCAGCTTAGGGAACGAGCAGTACTTC. As protein: CASSLGNEQYF.

The genes are TRBV5-1 and TRBJ1-4; tentatively, D is TRBD1 (6 bases). Germline V lookup: CDR1 SGHRS, CDR2 YFSETQ. The CDR3 consists of 15 residues. V lost 0 bases to trimming and J lost 5 bases, with 11 bases between them. The CDR3 DNA sequence: TGCGCCAGCAGCTTGGCGACAGGCAGGAATGAAAAACTGTTTTTT. Encoded protein: CASSLATGRNEKLFF.

This clonotype was counted a few times. The V and J genes are TRBV20-1 and TRBJ2-1; 8 nucleotides agree with TRBD1. The CDR3 covers 14 residues. Losses at the gene ends were 6 bases for V and 5 bases for J; bases not matched to a gene: 9. Germline V gives CDR1 DFQATT, CDR2 SNEGSKA (reference sequence). CDR3 sequence: CSAPGRGRNNEQFF. The CDR3 DNA is TGCAGTGCCCCGGGCAGGGGGCGAAACAATGAGCAGTTCTTC.

This clonotype was seen only a few times. The chain is built from TRBV7-9 and TRBJ2-1, with D possibly being TRBD1 (5 bases). Trimming took 1 base from V and 4 from J, leaving 17 bases between them. Germline V lookup: CDR1 SEHNR, CDR2 FQNEAQ (reference sequence). The CDR3 sequence is 17 residues long. The CDR3, as DNA: TGTGCCAGCAGCTTAGGGGGCCTCTCCCAGAATTACAATGAGCAGTTCTTC. Residues: CASSLGGLSQNYNEQFF.

Note on this clonotype: One base away lies a much larger clone, so this may be a sequencing read error. The genes are TRBV29-1 and TRBJ2-1; possible D gene TRBD1, 5 bases. Germline CDR1 is SQVTM and CDR2 is ANQGSEA. This CDR3 comprises 12 residues. CDR3 DNA sequence: TGCAGCGTGGGGCGCGAGGACAATGTGCAGTTCTTC. Translation: CSVGREDNVQFF.

The chain uses TRBV6-5 and TRBJ2-1; 7 nucleotides align to TRBD2. The CDR3 is 15 residues long. The V and J ends lost 4 bases and 5 bases, in that order; junction bases with no gene match: 8. The germline CDR1 and CDR2 sequences are MNHEY and SVGAGI. The CDR3 DNA sequence: TGTGCCAGCAGTTCCAGGGTAGCGGGCCACAATGAGCAGTTCTTC. It codes for CASSSRVAGHNEQFF.

About this clonotype itself: Germline is not matched at one junction end, which may reflect a read error. The chain has TRBV3-1 and TRBJ1-3; 7 bases line up with TRBD1. CDR3 size: 16 residues. CDR1 is LGHDT and CDR2 is YNNKEL in the germline V gene (reference sequence). Here the CDR3 DNA reads TGTGCCAGCAGCTTACAGGGGCCCAGCTCTGGGAACACCATATATTTT. Amino acids: CASSLQGPSSGNTIYF.

This rearrangement joins TRBV5-1 to TRBJ1-1; TRBD1 agrees at 8 bases. Unmatched junction bases numbered 2, after V lost 2 bases and J lost 2 bases. CDR1 and CDR2 from the germline V gene are SGHRS and YFSETQ. The CDR3 consists of 14 residues. DNA for the CDR3: TGCGCCAGCAGCTTTCAGGGGGCTAACACTGAAGCTTTCTTT. This translates into CASSFQGANTEAFF.

The rearrangement links TRBV2 to TRBJ1-3; D ambiguous. CDR1 and CDR2 (germline): SNHLY, FYNNEI. The length of the CDR3 is 16 residues. The V and J ends lost 8 bases and 0 bases respectively, with 17 bases between them. CDR3: CASPPGLAPSGNTIYF. The CDR3 nucleotides read TGTGCCAGCCCCCCCGGACTTGCCCCCTCTGGAAACACCATATATTTT.

This rearrangement joins TRBV3-1 to TRBJ1-1, with D maybe TRBD1 (6 bases). Germline CDR1 reads LGHDT; CDR2 reads YNNKEL (reference sequence). The CDR3 covers 13 residues. V shed 4 bases and J shed 1 base, with 7 bases lying between them. The CDR3 here is CASSRGQNTEAFF. The CDR3 DNA sequence: TGTGCCAGCAGCCGGGGACAGAACACTGAAGCTTTCTTT. Looking up the rest from reference TRBV3-1 and TRBJ1-1 gives the full variable domain: DTAVSQTPKYLVTQMGNDKSIKCEQNLGHDTMYWYKQDSKKFLKIMFSYNNKELIINETVPNRFSPKSPDKAHLNLHINSLELGDSAVYFCASSRGQNTEAFFGQGTRLTVV.

This clonotype was recorded only once. V usage is TRBV4-3 and J usage is TRBJ2-3; 11 bases align to TRBD2. CDR1 is LGHNA, CDR2 YSLEER, per germline. V lost 1 base, J lost 3 bases, and 15 bases stayed unmatched. This CDR3 spans 20 amino acids. The CDR3 nucleotides read TGCGCCAGCAGCCAAGGGTGGTTAGCGGGGGGGGGTCGAGGGACAGATACGCAGTATTTT. Translation: CASSQGWLAGGGRGTDTQYF.

Only a few counts were recorded for this clonotype. The rearrangement uses TRBV7-9 and TRBJ1-2; D is undetermined. Trimming pared 1 base from V and 6 bases from J, leaving 18 bases between. The CDR3 is 16 amino acids. CDR1 SEHNR and CDR2 FQNEAQ come from the germline V gene (reference sequence). In DNA form, the CDR3 reads TGTGCCAGCAGCTTAGGGGGTCAAGGTACGAGGGATGGCTACACCTTC. Residues: CASSLGGQGTRDGYTF.

The table lists this clonotype with a few counts. The genes are TRBV29-1 and TRBJ1-1; D is ambiguous. Trimming pared 4 bases from V and 2 bases from J, leaving 2 bases between. The CDR3 totals 10 residues. Germline CDR1 and CDR2: SQVTM and ANQGSEA. The CDR3 DNA reads TGCAGCGTTGCCAACACTGAAGCTTTCTTT. Its protein is CSVANTEAFF.

This rearrangement joins TRBV11-3 to TRBJ1-1, with TRBD1 as a possible D gene (6 bases). The germline V gene has CDR1 SGHNT and CDR2 YENEEA. CDR3 size: 17 residues. Trimming took off 4 bases at V and 0 bases at J, with 18 bases between the two ends. In DNA, the CDR3 is TGTGCCAGCAGCTCAACGGACAGTCTCGGACTGAACACTGAAGCTTTCTTT. Amino acid sequence: CASSSTDSLGLNTEAFF.

This clonotype was detected only a few times. The rearrangement uses TRBV7-2 and TRBJ2-2, with D possibly being TRBD1 (6 bases). CDR3 length equals 15 residues. The V gene lost 2 bases and the J gene lost 1 base, with 8 bases spanning the gap. Germline V gene sequence: CDR1 SGHTA, CDR2 FQGNSA. CDR3: CASSLQGLNTGELFF. CDR3 bases: TGTGCCAGCAGCTTACAGGGGTTGAACACCGGGGAGCTGTTTTTT. The whole variable domain, remainder taken from reference TRBV7-2 and TRBJ2-2, is GAGVSQSPSNKVTEKGKDVELRCDPISGHTALYWYRQSLGQGLEFLIYFQGNSAPDKSGLPSDRFSAERTGGSVSTLTIQRTQQEDSAVYLCASSLQGLNTGELFFGEGSRLTVL.

This clonotype was picked up a small number of times. The CDR3 spells CASSFGGHEQYF. The CDR3 nucleotides are TGTGCCAGCAGCTTTGGTGGCCACGAGCAGTACTTC. This chain connects TRBV7-2 to TRBJ2-7; D unresolved. Trimming took 3 bases from V and 5 from J, leaving 8 bases between them. The CDR3 runs 12 residues. Looked up from germline, CDR1 is SGHTA and CDR2 is FQGNSA. Together with reference TRBV7-2 and TRBJ2-7, the CDR3 gives the full variable domain: GAGVSQSPSNKVTEKGKDVELRCDPISGHTALYWYRQSLGQGLEFLIYFQGNSAPDKSGLPSDRFSAERTGGSVSTLTIQRTQQEDSAVYLCASSFGGHEQYFGPGTRLTVT.